The 28 T cell receptor beta chains listed next were all sequenced from one sample in a study of T cell repertoires in cytomegalovirus infection. For these TCRs, the target antigens are not known. TCRdb reprocessed the reads via MiXCR and lists one record per CDR3 protein. Among 450,000 to 550,000 distinct CDR3 sequences listed, roughly 46% were seen once. The sample consisted of cultured PBMCs, taken from culture after CMV antigen stimulation. The receptor set was obtained from a human donor in good health (CMV status not recorded). Some clones in this sample may be carry-over from other donors' samples.

This rearrangement joins TRBV7-1 to TRBJ2-1; D possibly corresponds to TRBD1 (6 bases). TRBV7-1 counts as an open reading frame of uncertain function. V was shortened by 5 bases and J by 15 bases, with 20 bases between the two germline ends. The CDR3 totals 13 residues. CDR3 protein: CASSGQSEGRLFF. As DNA, the CDR3 is TGTGCCAGCAGCGGACAGAGCGAGGGTCGTCTGTTCTTC.

The chain is built from TRBV7-6 and TRBJ2-1; the match to TRBD2 covers 11 bases. The CDR3 spans 16 residues. CDR1 SGHVS and CDR2 FNYEAQ come from the germline V gene. V lost 2 bases to trimming and J lost 8 bases; unmatched junction nucleotides: 8. CDR3 region: CASSLHPLAGGDEQFF. The CDR3 DNA follows: TGTGCCAGCAGCTTACACCCCTTAGCGGGGGGGGATGAGCAGTTCTTC.

This clonotype was seen more than once but under ten times. V usage is TRBV25-1 and J usage is TRBJ2-7, with 7 nucleotides matching TRBD1. CDR1 MGHDK and CDR2 SYGVNS come from the germline V gene. This CDR3 is 14 amino acids long. After removal of 7 bases from V and 0 bases from J, the junction contained 6 bases not matched to a gene. CDR3 bases: TGTGCCAGCACCTCTGACAGGGACTCCTACGAGCAGTACTTC. It codes for CASTSDRDSYEQYF.

V usage is TRBV6-1 and J usage is TRBJ2-3; 7 nucleotides match TRBD2. The CDR3 spans 16 residues. Germline V CDR1 and CDR2: MNHNS, SASEGT. V trimming: 1 base; J trimming: 8 bases; junction bases outside the gene matches: 12. As DNA, the CDR3 is TGTGCCAGCAGTGAAGAACCATGGACGTCGGGGGGTACGCAGTATTTT. Translation: CASSEEPWTSGGTQYF.

In its sample, this clonotype was seen a few times. The chain recombines TRBV11-2 with TRBJ2-5, with D unresolved. The CDR3 covers 22 residues. Looked up from germline, CDR1 is SGHAT and CDR2 is FQNNGV. Trimming removed 1 base from V and 2 bases from J, with 32 bases in between. The CDR3 nucleotides read TGTGCCAGCAGCTTAGTCTCCCCCCTGGAAGATTGGATTCTACACGGTCAAGAGACCCAGTACTTC. It translates to CASSLVSPLEDWILHGQETQYF.

This clonotype has a handful of counts. This chain uses TRBV5-4 with TRBJ2-5; no reliable D call. With 5 bases removed from V and 5 bases from J, the gap between germline ends came to 28 bases. The CDR3 sequence is 18 residues long. From germline, CDR1 is SGHNT and CDR2 YYREEE (reference sequence). The CDR3 coding sequence is TGTGCCAGCAGTCTCCGGTGGTCGTGGGCTCCGCAATCGGAGACCCAGTACTTC. It is translated as CASSLRWSWAPQSETQYF.

The chain carries TRBV9 and TRBJ2-7; D gene unclear. This CDR3 is 15 amino acids long. Trimming took off 3 bases at V and 2 bases at J, with 15 bases between the two ends. CDR1 and CDR2 from the germline V gene are SGDLS and YYNGEE. CDR3 region: CASSAELEPPYEQYF. The CDR3 DNA reads as TGTGCCAGCAGCGCGGAATTGGAGCCCCCCTACGAGCAGTACTTC.

The chain joins TRBV7-2 to TRBJ1-3, with TRBD1 matching over 12 bases. CDR1 SGHTA and CDR2 FQGNSA come from the germline V gene. With 5 bases clipped from V and 3 bases from J, the junction kept 8 bases outside the gene matches. The CDR3 covers 17 residues. The CDR3 DNA follows: TGTGCCAGCAGCCGGTCCGGGACAGGGGGCAGTGGAAACACCATATATTTT. Protein: CASSRSGTGGSGNTIYF.

The rearrangement links TRBV20-1 to TRBJ2-5, with 7 positions matching TRBD1. The trim removed 4 bases at V and 1 base at J, leaving 3 bases unmatched. Germline-derived CDR1 and CDR2 are DFQATT and SNEGSKA (reference sequence). This CDR3 is built from 13 residues. DNA for the CDR3: TGCAGTGCTATGGGACAGTCCCAAGAGACCCAGTACTTC. Translated: CSAMGQSQETQYF.

The gene calls are TRBV6-6 and TRBJ1-5, with D perhaps matching TRBD1 (6 bases). Looked up from germline, CDR1 is MNHNY and CDR2 is SVGAGI (reference sequence). The V gene lost 7 bases and the J gene lost 7 bases, with 17 bases spanning the gap. The CDR3 runs 14 residues. CDR3 region: CASNDARGRQPQHF. Written as DNA, the CDR3 is TGTGCCAGCAACGACGCGAGGGGGAGGCAGCCCCAGCATTTT.

This clonotype was counted a single time. The V call is TRBV29-1, the J call TRBJ2-1, with 11 nucleotides matching TRBD2. Germline V CDR1 and CDR2: SQVTM, ANQGSEA. The J segment lost 0 bases and the V segment lost 3 bases, leaving 10 bases of the junction unmatched. The CDR3 covers 18 residues. CDR3 bases: TGCAGCGTTGATCCTAGCGGGGGGTATACGAGCTCCTACAATGAGCAGTTCTTC. As protein: CSVDPSGGYTSSYNEQFF.

The rearrangement uses TRBV5-4 and TRBJ2-5; no reliable D call. CDR3 size: 16 residues. The V gene's germline CDR1 is SGHNT and CDR2 YYREEE (reference sequence). The ends were cut back, 0 bases at V and 2 bases at J, with 14 bases in the middle. CDR3 region: CASSLDPGVGQETQYF. CDR3 nucleotide sequence: TGTGCCAGCAGCTTGGATCCTGGGGTCGGGCAAGAGACCCAGTACTTC.

The chain joins TRBV6-6 to TRBJ2-7, with a weak D call TRBD2 (7 bases). The CDR3 has 17 amino acids. CDR1 and CDR2 (germline): MNHNY, SVGAGI (reference sequence). Trimming took off 2 bases at V and 1 base at J, with 18 bases between the two ends. The CDR3 is CASSYLPVGGLSYEQYF. DNA for the CDR3: TGTGCCAGCAGTTACCTCCCTGTCGGGGGGCTATCCTACGAGCAGTACTTC.

The chain links TRBV4-1 to TRBJ1-5; D gene uncertain. There are 14 residues in the CDR3. V lost 6 bases and J lost 6, with 15 bases in between. CDR1 is MGHRA and CDR2 is YSYEKL in the germline V gene. CDR3 nucleotide sequence: TGCGCCAGCAGTGTCTTTCACACGTCTCAGCCCCAGCATTTT. This translates into CASSVFHTSQPQHF.

This rearrangement joins TRBV11-2 to TRBJ2-7; tentatively, D is TRBD2 (6 bases). Trimming left V 2 bases short and J 3 bases short, with 14 bases between. CDR1 is SGHAT and CDR2 is FQNNGV in the germline V gene. This CDR3 is built from 15 residues. The CDR3 protein is CASSLLREVLYEQYF. Here the CDR3 DNA reads TGTGCCAGCAGCTTATTAAGGGAGGTCCTCTACGAGCAGTACTTC.

This clonotype has only a few counts. This chain joins TRBV5-4 and TRBJ2-2; 13 bases are a match to TRBD2. The CDR3 extends over 18 amino acids. Germline trimming cut 1 base from V and 2 bases from J; bases unmatched to any gene: 5. The germline gives CDR1 SGHNT, CDR2 YYREEE (reference sequence). CDR3 loop: CASSLTSGGALNTGELFF. The CDR3 DNA sequence: TGTGCCAGCAGCTTGACTAGCGGGGGGGCTTTAAACACCGGGGAGCTGTTTTTT.

J is TRBJ1-5 and V is TRBV12-3 or TRBV12-4; D is unclear. V lost 6 bases to trimming and J lost 8 bases, with 14 bases between them. This CDR3 is built from 13 residues. The CDR3 protein is CASSQSWEEPQHF. CDR3 nucleotides: TGTGCCAGCAGCCAGAGCTGGGAAGAGCCCCAGCATTTT.

This chain uses TRBV11-3 with TRBJ2-1; D remains unclear. CDR1 is SGHNT, CDR2 YENEEA, per germline. The V end lost 5 bases, the J end lost 4 bases, and 9 bases lay between the germline ends. The CDR3 has 13 amino acids. The CDR3 coding sequence is TGTGCCAGCAGCAGCGAGGAATACAATGAGCAGTTCTTC. Its translation: CASSSEEYNEQFF.

Only a few counts were recorded for this clonotype. The V and J genes are TRBV12-5 and TRBJ2-3; perhaps TRBD2 as D (5 bases). Germline V CDR1 and CDR2: LGHNT, FRNRAP. The CDR3 extends over 14 amino acids. V shed 3 bases and J shed 6 bases, with 13 bases lying between them. The CDR3: CASGFRGLRDTQYF. In DNA form, the CDR3 reads TGTGCTAGTGGTTTCCGGGGTCTACGTGATACGCAGTATTTT.

This clonotype appeared a few times. J is TRBJ2-7 and V is TRBV6-1; D is unclear. V was pared by 1 base and J by 0 bases, with 10 bases between. The length of the CDR3 is 15 residues. The germline V gene has CDR1 MNHNS and CDR2 SASEGT. Here the CDR3 DNA reads TGTGCCAGCAGTGAAGGAGACGATTACTCCTACGAGCAGTACTTC. It yields the protein CASSEGDDYSYEQYF.

The gene calls are TRBV12-3 or TRBV12-4 and TRBJ2-1; D gene unclear. CDR3 length: 15 amino acids. V gave up 5 bases and J gave up 0 bases, with 11 bases separating them. The CDR3 coding sequence is TGTGCCAGCAGTCAAAGCCCGGGCTCCTACAATGAGCAGTTCTTC. Protein: CASSQSPGSYNEQFF.

V gene TRBV25-1 combines with J gene TRBJ1-2, with D uncertain. The germline V gene encodes CDR1 MGHDK and CDR2 SYGVNS. V was pared by 1 base and J by 6 bases, with 9 bases between. The length of the CDR3 is 13 residues. In nucleotides, the CDR3 is TGTGCCAGCAGTGAATCCCTAGCGGATGGCTACACCTTC. Its translation is CASSESLADGYTF.

As to this clonotype: One end of the junction fails to match germline, which may point to a read error. Here the CDR3 reads CASSSHTTSYDEQFF. In DNA, the CDR3 is TGTGCCAGCAGTTCCCACACGACTAGCTACGATGAGCAGTTCTTC. The chain has TRBV5-4 and TRBJ2-1, with TRBD2 matching 7 bases. In germline, CDR1 is SGHNT, CDR2 YYREEE (reference sequence). This CDR3 contains 15 residues.

The chain combines TRBV7-2 with TRBJ1-1, with 7 bases lining up with TRBD1. There are 14 residues in the CDR3. J lost 9 bases, V lost 5 bases, and 12 bases had no gene match. CDR1 and CDR2 from the germline V gene are SGHTA and FQGNSA. The DNA of the CDR3 is TGTGCCAGCAGCCCTAGGTACAGGGGTTCCCAAGCTTTCTTT. It yields the protein CASSPRYRGSQAFF.

This clonotype was counted a few times. J is TRBJ1-2 and V is TRBV5-4; 7 nucleotides match TRBD1. J lost 8 bases, V lost 4 bases, and 11 bases had no gene match. Per germline, CDR1 SGHNT and CDR2 YYREEE (reference sequence). This CDR3 is built from 14 residues. In DNA form, the CDR3 reads TGTGCCAGCAGCCCAGGGCAGGGGGGCGGAGGCTACACCTTC. This sequence encodes CASSPGQGGGGYTF.

This clonotype was found a few times. This rearrangement joins TRBV11-2 to TRBJ2-7; D is possibly TRBD1 (7 bases). The V end was cut by 0 bases, the J end by 4 bases, with 13 bases between. The CDR3 runs to 15 residues. Germline CDR1 reads SGHAT; CDR2 reads FQNNGV. Here the CDR3 reads CASSLDRRGEYEQYF. The CDR3 nucleotides read TGTGCCAGCAGCTTAGATCGCAGGGGGGAATACGAGCAGTACTTC.

The V gene is TRBV20-1, the J gene TRBJ1-5, with a weak D call TRBD1 (5 bases). Germline CDR1 reads DFQATT; CDR2 reads SNEGSKA (reference sequence). This CDR3 contains 13 residues. V lost 3 bases, J lost 5 bases, and 11 bases lay in between. CDR3 region: CSARVRGDQPQHF. CDR3 nucleotides: TGCAGTGCTAGGGTCCGGGGCGATCAGCCCCAGCATTTT.

This clonotype was seen a handful of times. The chain has TRBV18 and TRBJ1-4, with unresolved D. The CDR3 totals 15 residues. Looked up from germline, CDR1 is KGHSH and CDR2 is LQKENI. V was shortened by 0 bases and J by 6 bases, with 11 bases between the two germline ends. The CDR3 bases are TGTGCCAGCTCACCACCGGGAGGGAGGGATGAAAAACTGTTTTTT. Its translation is CASSPPGGRDEKLFF.